These 31 T cell receptor beta chains originate from one sample sequenced in a study of CD4+ T cells in melanoma. Repertoires were generated with immunoSEQ multiplex PCR, while TCRdb's copy carries only in-frame clones and drops some. This table has some 11,000 clones, about 63% appearing once. Sequenced input: cells from a culture (not recorded whether cultured in vitro). The source is a human donor with melanoma.

V is TRBV5-4 and J is TRBJ1-2; TRBD1 might be the D (5 bases). CDR3 length: 12 residues. Germline loops: CDR1 SGHNT, CDR2 YYREEE (reference sequence). Trimming shortened V by 4 bases and J by 4 bases, and 8 bases separated the two germline ends. DNA of the CDR3: TGTGCCAGCAGCGCAGGGTTCTATGGCTACACCTTC. Protein: CASSAGFYGYTF.

In its sample, this clone ranks as medium-sized (0.01 to 0.1%). This sequence joins TRBV6-1 and TRBJ1-1, with D perhaps matching TRBD1 (5 bases). CDR3 length: 15 amino acids. Germline values: CDR1 MNHNS, CDR2 SASEGT. The germline V and J ends were trimmed by 2 bases and 5 bases, with 15 bases remaining between them. For the CDR3, the DNA is TGTGCCAGCAGTGAAAACCTTAGGGGAGGAACTGAAGCTTTCTTT. This codes for CASSENLRGGTEAFF.

This chain links TRBV4-1 with TRBJ2-7; either TRBD1 or TRBD2 may fit D (5 bases each). CDR1 and CDR2 (germline): MGHRA, YSYEKL. The V gene lost 2 bases and the J gene lost 0 bases, with 14 bases spanning the gap. The CDR3 is 16 amino acids. CDR3 DNA sequence: TGCGCCAGCAGCCAAACCGGGACCCTTAGCTCCTACGAGCAGTACTTC. Protein: CASSQTGTLSSYEQYF.

This clone showed up just a few times. The chain carries TRBV6-5 and TRBJ1-2, with a weak D call TRBD1 (6 bases). This CDR3 comprises 13 residues. V was cut by 5 bases and J by 5 bases, with 12 bases left in between. Germline V gives CDR1 MNHEY, CDR2 SVGAGI. Here the CDR3 reads CASSRTAEYGYTF. As DNA, the CDR3 is TGTGCCAGCAGTCGGACAGCCGAGTATGGCTACACCTTC.

CDR3: CASSYPEAGPTGELFF. DNA of the CDR3: TGTGCCAGCAGTTATCCCGAGGCAGGGCCCACCGGGGAGCTGTTTTTT. The gene calls are TRBV6-6 and TRBJ2-2, with a tentative D call TRBD1 (5 bases). The CDR3 consists of 16 residues. Trimming took 3 bases from V and 4 from J, leaving 15 bases between them. CDR1 and CDR2 from the germline V gene are MNHNY and SVGAGI (reference sequence).

This clone was counted a few times. The V and J genes are TRBV6-1 and TRBJ1-3; perhaps TRBD1 as D (6 bases). V was trimmed by 7 bases and J by 6 bases, leaving 16 bases between them. Per germline, CDR1 MNHNS and CDR2 SASEGT. This CDR3 comprises 14 residues. CDR3 sequence reads: CASTPGTRTNTIYF. The CDR3 nucleotides read TGTGCCAGCACCCCCGGGACAAGGACAAACACCATATATTTT.

This chain uses TRBV6-5 with TRBJ1-2; 7 bases align to TRBD1. V lost 5 bases to trimming and J lost 2 bases; unmatched junction nucleotides: 5. CDR1 is MNHEY and CDR2 is SVGAGI in the germline V gene. The CDR3 has 14 amino acids. The CDR3 sequence: CASSKTGTNYGYTF. For the CDR3, the DNA is TGTGCCAGCAGTAAGACAGGGACCAACTATGGCTACACCTTC.

This clone was picked up a small number of times. V is TRBV27 and J is TRBJ1-2; no clear D gene. V shed 6 bases and J shed 5 bases, with 13 bases lying between them. CDR3 length equals 13 residues. CDR1 and CDR2 (germline): MNHEY, SMNVEV (reference sequence). The DNA of the CDR3 is TGTGCCAGCAGCTCGCGGACGGCATATGGCTACACCTTC. Its translation: CASSSRTAYGYTF.

This clone has just a few counts. J is TRBJ1-3 and V is TRBV5-1; TRBD1 might be the D (5 bases). CDR1 is SGHRS, CDR2 YFSETQ, per germline. The CDR3 is 16 amino acids. V was pared by 3 bases and J by 0 bases, with 13 bases between. CDR3 protein: CASSSDTLSSGNTIYF. The DNA of the CDR3 is TGCGCCAGCAGCTCGGACACTCTGAGCTCTGGAAACACCATATATTTT.

The genes are TRBV6-1 and TRBJ2-1; D is tentatively TRBD1 or TRBD2 (5 bases each). The CDR3 is 14 amino acids. Germline lookup yields CDR1 MNHNS and CDR2 SASEGT. Trimming pared 5 bases from V and 1 base from J, leaving 9 bases between. DNA of the CDR3: TGTGCCAGCAGTACCGGGACGTCCTACAATGAGCAGTTCTTC. This gives the protein CASSTGTSYNEQFF.

The CDR3 is CSAPGPSYTF. CDR3 in DNA: TGCAGTGCTCCGGGACCTAGCTACACCTTC. The chain carries TRBV20-1 and TRBJ1-2, with a weak D call TRBD1 (5 bases). Germline CDR1 is DFQATT and CDR2 is SNEGSKA (reference sequence). The CDR3 has 10 amino acids. Trimming left V 5 bases short and J 9 bases short, with 10 bases between.

The rearrangement links TRBV6-5 to TRBJ2-1; 8 bases match TRBD1. This CDR3 region has 16 residues. Germline CDR1 and CDR2: MNHEY and SVGAGI. Trimming cost V 0 bases and J 7 bases; bases outside gene matches: 8. The CDR3 nucleotides are TGTGCCAGCAGTTACTCCGACAGGGGCGGCGGGAATGAGCAGTTCTTC. Its translation is CASSYSDRGGGNEQFF.

The chain recombines TRBV5-1 with TRBJ2-7, with 7 positions matching TRBD1. The CDR3 has 16 residues. Trimming at V came to 5 bases and at J to 5 bases, leaving 16 bases not matched to a gene. Germline V gene lookup returns CDR1 SGHRS and CDR2 YFSETQ. In DNA form, the CDR3 reads TGCGCCAGCAGGAGGGGCCGACAGGGTGGGGTTGACGAGCAGTACTTC. As protein: CASRRGRQGGVDEQYF.

This clone was seen a handful of times. V usage is TRBV30 and J usage is TRBJ1-3; D not resolved. CDR3 length: 10 amino acids. CDR1 is GTSNPN, CDR2 SVGIG, per germline (reference sequence). The ends were cut back, 2 bases at V and 8 bases at J, with 4 bases in the middle. The CDR3 is CAWSTDTIYF. The CDR3 DNA reads TGTGCCTGGAGTACAGACACCATATATTTT. The variable domain in full, completed from reference TRBV30 and TRBJ1-3, reads SQTIHQWPATLVQPVGSPLSLECTVEGTSNPNLYWYRQAAGRGLQLLFYSVGIGQISSEVPQNLSASRPQDRQFILSSKKLLLSDSGFYLCAWSTDTIYFGEGSWLTVV.

The chain has TRBV6-5 and TRBJ2-1, with D perhaps TRBD2 (6 bases). There are 14 residues in the CDR3. The V gene's germline CDR1 is MNHEY and CDR2 SVGAGI. The V end was cut by 8 bases, the J end by 9 bases, with 20 bases between. The CDR3 is CASGRGIRSGEQFF. As DNA, the CDR3 is TGTGCCAGCGGACGGGGGATTCGCTCCGGTGAGCAGTTCTTC.

This clone was recorded once. The chain carries TRBV5-4 and TRBJ2-1, with TRBD2 matching over 10 bases. V shed 0 bases and J 8 bases; nucleotides not matched to a gene: 2. From germline, CDR1 is SGHNT and CDR2 YYREEE (reference sequence). This CDR3 has 14 residues. The CDR3 nucleotides are TGTGCCAGCAGCTTGGCCGGACTAGCGGATGAGCAGTTCTTC. Protein sequence: CASSLAGLADEQFF.

The chain employs TRBV5-1 and TRBJ2-3; D gene unclear. V shed 1 base and J shed 5 bases, with 8 bases lying between them. Germline V gene data show CDR1 as SGHRS and CDR2 as YFSETQ. This CDR3 region has 13 residues. The CDR3 coding sequence is TGCGCCAGCAGCTTGTATTTCGGAGATACGCAGTATTTT. Its translation is CASSLYFGDTQYF.

In this sample, this clone turned up a few times. The gene calls are TRBV7-9 and TRBJ2-1, with TRBD2 identical over 13 bases. In germline, CDR1 is SEHNR, CDR2 FQNEAQ (reference sequence). The CDR3 has 15 amino acids. Trimming took 5 bases from V and 14 from J; bases not matched to a gene: 12. DNA for the CDR3: TGTGCCAGCAGCCTAACCGGGACTAGCGGGGCTAAGGAGTTCTTC. Its protein is CASSLTGTSGAKEFF.

This clone was observed once. Here the CDR3 reads CASSITGGIGELFF. The DNA of the CDR3 is TGTGCCAGTAGTATCACAGGGGGAATCGGGGAGCTGTTTTTT. This sequence joins TRBV19 and TRBJ2-2, with 8 bases fitting TRBD1. Unmatched junction bases numbered 4, after V lost 3 bases and J lost 7 bases. The germline V gene encodes CDR1 LNHDA and CDR2 SQIVND (reference sequence). This CDR3 has 14 amino acids.

V is TRBV2 and J is TRBJ2-1; 7 positions agree with TRBD1. CDR1 and CDR2 from the germline V gene are SNHLY and FYNNEI. V lost 4 bases, J lost 8 bases, and 11 bases stayed unmatched. The CDR3 loop spans 15 amino acids. This chain's CDR3 is CASSATGWVRDEQFF. The DNA of the CDR3 is TGTGCCAGCAGTGCGACAGGGTGGGTTCGGGATGAGCAGTTCTTC.

This chain uses TRBV7-2 with TRBJ1-6, with 7 bases lining up with TRBD1. This CDR3 comprises 17 residues. The junction had 4 bases not matched to a gene; V was cut back by 1 base and J by 1 base. Germline lookup yields CDR1 SGHTA and CDR2 FQGNSA. CDR3 loop: CASSLGGGQSYNSPLHF. In DNA form, the CDR3 reads TGTGCCAGCAGCTTAGGAGGGGGCCAATCCTATAATTCACCCCTCCACTTT. Complete variable domain (other parts from reference TRBV7-2 and TRBJ1-6): GAGVSQSPSNKVTEKGKDVELRCDPISGHTALYWYRQSLGQGLEFLIYFQGNSAPDKSGLPSDRFSAERTGGSVSTLTIQRTQQEDSAVYLCASSLGGGQSYNSPLHFGNGTRLTVT.

J is TRBJ2-5 and V is TRBV5-1; either TRBD1 or TRBD2 may supply D (5 bases each). CDR1 SGHRS and CDR2 YFSETQ come from the germline V gene. The CDR3 is 17 amino acids. Trimming pared 4 bases from V and 1 base from J, leaving 20 bases between. The CDR3 region has the DNA TGCGCCAGCAGCGCCGGGACGGACGCCGCACTCCAAGAGACCCAGTACTTC. Translating it yields CASSAGTDAALQETQYF.

The CDR3 reads CASSQTGGNSYEQYF. CDR3 in DNA: TGTGCCAGCAGCCAGACAGGGGGGAACTCCTACGAGCAGTACTTC. The V gene is TRBV2, the J gene TRBJ2-7; 9 nucleotides agree with TRBD1. The CDR3 runs 15 residues. V lost 6 bases to trimming and J lost 0 bases; unmatched junction nucleotides: 6. Germline CDR1 and CDR2: SNHLY and FYNNEI.

The CDR3 loop reads CASSYSSVSDEQFF. CDR3 nucleotide sequence: TGTGCCAGCAGTTACTCTTCCGTTAGCGATGAGCAGTTCTTC. This chain links TRBV6-5 with TRBJ2-1, with D possibly being TRBD2 (5 bases). The CDR3 loop spans 14 amino acids. Trimming cost V 0 bases and J 8 bases, with 11 bases left between them. Germline CDR1 and CDR2: MNHEY and SVGAGI.

This clone was seen only a few times. The V and J genes are TRBV19 and TRBJ1-5; no definite D call. This CDR3 region has 13 residues. V lost 7 bases and J 2 bases, leaving 9 bases between the germline ends. Germline V gene lookup returns CDR1 LNHDA and CDR2 SQIVND (reference sequence). CDR3 nucleotides: TGTGCCAGTAACTTCCCCGGCAATCAGCCCCAGCATTTT. It is translated as CASNFPGNQPQHF.

The CDR3 is CASSRDSNQPQHF. The CDR3 DNA is TGTGCCAGCAGCCGGGACAGCAATCAGCCCCAGCATTTT. The chain combines TRBV6-5 with TRBJ1-5; possible D gene TRBD1, 5 bases. The CDR3 loop spans 13 amino acids. Per the germline V gene, CDR1 is MNHEY and CDR2 is SVGAGI. Trimming left V 6 bases short and J 1 base short, with 7 bases between.

The chain joins TRBV7-2 to TRBJ2-3, with 12 positions matching TRBD2. In germline, CDR1 is SGHTA, CDR2 FQGNSA. V lost 5 bases and J lost 6; bases outside the gene matches: 9. The length of the CDR3 is 16 residues. The CDR3 region is CASSLRLAGAADTQYF. CDR3 in DNA: TGTGCCAGCAGCCTCAGACTAGCGGGGGCAGCGGATACGCAGTATTTT.

V usage is TRBV6-6 and J usage is TRBJ2-7, with 8 nucleotides matching TRBD1. The CDR3 runs 14 residues. The V and J ends lost 5 bases and 4 bases, in that order; junction bases with no gene match: 7. Per the germline V gene, CDR1 is MNHNY and CDR2 is SVGAGI (reference sequence). CDR3 in DNA: TGTGCCAGCAGTCCTTGGACAGGGTGGTACGAGCAGTACTTC. It is translated as CASSPWTGWYEQYF.

The chain links TRBV7-9 to TRBJ1-2; D perhaps matches TRBD1 (5 bases). The ends were cut back, 4 bases at V and 5 bases at J, with 17 bases in the middle. The CDR3 is 15 residues long. CDR1 SEHNR and CDR2 FQNEAQ come from the germline V gene (reference sequence). The DNA for the CDR3 is TGTGCCAGCAGCTCCTCGGAGGATGGGGGATATGGCTACACCTTC. Its protein product is CASSSSEDGGYGYTF.

A few counts support this clone. The chain employs TRBV5-1 and TRBJ2-5; no clear D gene. Trimming pared 0 bases from V and 4 bases from J, leaving 10 bases between. The CDR3 spans 14 residues. Looked up from germline, CDR1 is SGHRS and CDR2 is YFSETQ. This chain's CDR3 is CASSLGYRGETQYF. In nucleotides, the CDR3 is TGCGCCAGCAGCTTGGGATACAGAGGAGAGACCCAGTACTTC.

This rearrangement joins TRBV27 to TRBJ2-7, with 11 bases matching TRBD1. Germline loops: CDR1 MNHEY, CDR2 SMNVEV (reference sequence). V dropped 3 bases and J dropped 6; count of bases not matched to a gene: 13. This CDR3 comprises 17 residues. The CDR3 loop is CASSFLGTGGKRVEQYF. As DNA, the CDR3 is TGTGCCAGCAGTTTCCTCGGGACAGGGGGTAAACGGGTCGAGCAGTACTTC.